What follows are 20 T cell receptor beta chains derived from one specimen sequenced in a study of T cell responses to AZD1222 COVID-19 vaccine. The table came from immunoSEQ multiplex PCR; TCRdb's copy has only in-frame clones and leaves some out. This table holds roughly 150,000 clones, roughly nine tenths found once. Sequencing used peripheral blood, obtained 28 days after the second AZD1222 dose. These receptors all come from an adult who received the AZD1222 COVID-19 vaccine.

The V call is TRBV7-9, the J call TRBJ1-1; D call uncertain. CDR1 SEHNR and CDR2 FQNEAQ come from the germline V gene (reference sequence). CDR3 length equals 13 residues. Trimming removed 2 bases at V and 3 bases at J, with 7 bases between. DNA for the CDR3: TGTGCCAGCAGCTTATACGGGGACACTGAAGCTTTCTTT. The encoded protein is CASSLYGDTEAFF.

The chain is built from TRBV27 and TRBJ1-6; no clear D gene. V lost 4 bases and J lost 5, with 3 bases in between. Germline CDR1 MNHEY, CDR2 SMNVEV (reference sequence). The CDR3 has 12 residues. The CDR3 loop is CASSWNNSPLHF. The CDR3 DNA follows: TGTGCCAGCAGTTGGAATAATTCACCCCTCCACTTT.

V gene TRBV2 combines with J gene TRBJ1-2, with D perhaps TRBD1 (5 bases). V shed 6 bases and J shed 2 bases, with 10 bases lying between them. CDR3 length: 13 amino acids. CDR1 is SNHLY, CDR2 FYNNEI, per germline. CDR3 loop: CASRPQGNYGYTF. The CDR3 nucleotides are TGTGCCAGCAGGCCCCAGGGCAACTATGGCTACACCTTC.

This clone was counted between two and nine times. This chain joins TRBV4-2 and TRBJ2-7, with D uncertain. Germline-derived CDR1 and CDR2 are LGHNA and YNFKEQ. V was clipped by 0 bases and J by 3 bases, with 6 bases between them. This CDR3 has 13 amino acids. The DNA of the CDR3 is TGTGCCAGCAGCCAAGATGCTAGCTACGAGCAGTACTTC. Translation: CASSQDASYEQYF.

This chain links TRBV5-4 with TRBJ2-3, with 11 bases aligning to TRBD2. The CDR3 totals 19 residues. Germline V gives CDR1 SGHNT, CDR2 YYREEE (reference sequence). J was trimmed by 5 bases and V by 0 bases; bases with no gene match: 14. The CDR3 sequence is CASSLAGRVAGGPGDTQYF. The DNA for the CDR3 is TGTGCCAGCAGCTTGGCCGGGAGGGTAGCGGGAGGGCCGGGAGATACGCAGTATTTT. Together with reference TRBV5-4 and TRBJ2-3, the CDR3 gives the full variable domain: ETGVTQSPTHLIKTRGQQVTLRCSSQSGHNTVSWYQQALGQGPQFIFQYYREEENGRGNFPPRFSGLQFPNYSSELNVNALELDDSALYLCASSLAGRVAGGPGDTQYFGPGTRLTVL.

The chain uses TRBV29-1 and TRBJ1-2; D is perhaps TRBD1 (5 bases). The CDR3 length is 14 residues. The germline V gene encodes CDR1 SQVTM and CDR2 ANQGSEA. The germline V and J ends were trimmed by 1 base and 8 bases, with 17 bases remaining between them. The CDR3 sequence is CSVEAAGRPGGYTF. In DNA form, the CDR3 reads TGCAGCGTTGAAGCAGCAGGGCGCCCTGGAGGCTACACCTTC. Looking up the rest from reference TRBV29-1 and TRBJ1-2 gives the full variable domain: SAVISQKPSRDICQRGTSLTIQCQVDSQVTMMFWYRQQPGQSLTLIATANQGSEATYESGFVIDKFPISRPNLTFSTLTVSNMSPEDSSIYLCSVEAAGRPGGYTFGSGTRLTVV.

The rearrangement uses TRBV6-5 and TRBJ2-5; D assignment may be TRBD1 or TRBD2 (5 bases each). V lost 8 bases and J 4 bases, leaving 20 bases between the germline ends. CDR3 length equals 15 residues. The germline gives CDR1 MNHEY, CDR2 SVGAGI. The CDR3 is CASLPHVGGRETQYF. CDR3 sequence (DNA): TGTGCCAGCCTCCCCCATGTTGGGGGACGAGAGACCCAGTACTTC.

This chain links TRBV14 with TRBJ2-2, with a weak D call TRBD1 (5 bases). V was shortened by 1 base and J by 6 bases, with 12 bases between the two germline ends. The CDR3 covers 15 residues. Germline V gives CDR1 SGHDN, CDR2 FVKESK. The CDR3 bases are TGTGCCAGCAGCCAAGGGGGCTACAACGCCGGGGAGCTGTTTTTT. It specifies CASSQGGYNAGELFF.

In DNA, the CDR3 is TGTGCCAGCTCACCAGGGCTTCGAGAGACCCAGTACTTC. Its protein product is CASSPGLRETQYF. The rearrangement uses TRBV18 and TRBJ2-5, with no clear D. Deletions cut 2 bases from V and 4 bases from J, with 8 bases between. The CDR3 runs 13 residues. Per germline, CDR1 KGHSH and CDR2 LQKENI.

The CDR3 protein is CASSLVASGRFQFF. DNA for the CDR3: TGTGCCAGCAGCTTAGTGGCCAGCGGGAGGTTCCAGTTCTTC. The rearrangement joins TRBV11-2 to TRBJ2-1; TRBD2 agrees at 9 bases. The V and J ends lost 1 base and 13 bases, in that order; junction bases with no gene match: 8. CDR1 is SGHAT, CDR2 FQNNGV, per germline. The CDR3 has 14 amino acids.

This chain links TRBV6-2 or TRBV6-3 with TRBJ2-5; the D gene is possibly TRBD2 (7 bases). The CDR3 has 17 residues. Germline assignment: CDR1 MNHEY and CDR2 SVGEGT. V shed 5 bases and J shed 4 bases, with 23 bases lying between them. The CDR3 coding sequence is TGTGCCAGCAGTCCAATCGTTGGGGGGGCGGGGTTAGAGACCCAGTACTTC. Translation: CASSPIVGGAGLETQYF.

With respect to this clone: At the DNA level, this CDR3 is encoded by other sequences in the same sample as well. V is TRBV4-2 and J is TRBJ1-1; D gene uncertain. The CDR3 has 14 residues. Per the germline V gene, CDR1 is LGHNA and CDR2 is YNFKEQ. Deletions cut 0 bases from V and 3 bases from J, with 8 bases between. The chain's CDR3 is CASSQERVDTEAFF. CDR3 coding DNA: TGTGCCAGCAGCCAAGAAAGAGTGGACACTGAAGCTTTCTTT.

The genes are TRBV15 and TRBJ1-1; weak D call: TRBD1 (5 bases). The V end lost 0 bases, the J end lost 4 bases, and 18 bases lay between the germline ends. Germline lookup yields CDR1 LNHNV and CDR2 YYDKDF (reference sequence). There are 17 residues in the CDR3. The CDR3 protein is CATSRDRLPSGGTEAFF. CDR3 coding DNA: TGTGCCACCAGCAGAGATCGTCTGCCGTCTGGGGGCACTGAAGCTTTCTTT.

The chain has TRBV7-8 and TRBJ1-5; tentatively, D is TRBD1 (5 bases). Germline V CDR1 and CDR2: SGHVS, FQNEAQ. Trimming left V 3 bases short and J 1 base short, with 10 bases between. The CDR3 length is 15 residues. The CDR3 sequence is CASSLTDRSNQPQHF. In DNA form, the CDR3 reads TGTGCCAGCAGCTTGACCGACAGAAGCAATCAGCCCCAGCATTTT.

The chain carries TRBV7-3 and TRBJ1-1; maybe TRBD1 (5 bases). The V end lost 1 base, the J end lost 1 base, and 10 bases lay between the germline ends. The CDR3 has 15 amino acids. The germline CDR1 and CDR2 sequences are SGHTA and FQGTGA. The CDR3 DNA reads TGTGCCAGCAGCTTAAGAGGGGATCGGAACACTGAAGCTTTCTTT. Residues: CASSLRGDRNTEAFF.

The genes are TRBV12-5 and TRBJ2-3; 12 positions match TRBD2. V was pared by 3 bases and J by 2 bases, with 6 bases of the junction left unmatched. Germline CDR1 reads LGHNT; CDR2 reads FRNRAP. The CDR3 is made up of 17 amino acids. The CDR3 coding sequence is TGTGCTAGTGGTTTAAACGGACTAGCGGGACTCACAGATACGCAGTATTTT. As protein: CASGLNGLAGLTDTQYF.

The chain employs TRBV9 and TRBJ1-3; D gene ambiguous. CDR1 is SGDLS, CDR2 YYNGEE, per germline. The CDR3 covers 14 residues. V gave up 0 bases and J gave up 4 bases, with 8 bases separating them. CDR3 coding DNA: TGTGCCAGCAGCGTAGGAGACACAGGAAACACCATATATTTT. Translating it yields CASSVGDTGNTIYF.

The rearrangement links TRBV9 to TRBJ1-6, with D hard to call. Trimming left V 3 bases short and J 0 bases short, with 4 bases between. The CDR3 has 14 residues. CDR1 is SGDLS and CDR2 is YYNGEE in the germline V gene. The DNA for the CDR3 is TGTGCCAGCAGCGCGGACTCCTATAATTCACCCCTCCACTTT. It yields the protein CASSADSYNSPLHF.

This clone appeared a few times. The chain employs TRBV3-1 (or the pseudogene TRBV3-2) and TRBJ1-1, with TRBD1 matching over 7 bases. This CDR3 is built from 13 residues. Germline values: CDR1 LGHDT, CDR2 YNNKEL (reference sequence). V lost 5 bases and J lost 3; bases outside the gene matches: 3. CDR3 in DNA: TGTGCCAGCAGCTACGACAGGGACACTGAAGCTTTCTTT. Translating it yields CASSYDRDTEAFF.

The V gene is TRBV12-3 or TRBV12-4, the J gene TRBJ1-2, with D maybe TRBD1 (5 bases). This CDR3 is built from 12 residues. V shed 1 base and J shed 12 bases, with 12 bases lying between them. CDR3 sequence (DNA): TGTGCCAGCAGTTTAGGCGTCGGAGGGGACACCTTC. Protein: CASSLGVGGDTF.